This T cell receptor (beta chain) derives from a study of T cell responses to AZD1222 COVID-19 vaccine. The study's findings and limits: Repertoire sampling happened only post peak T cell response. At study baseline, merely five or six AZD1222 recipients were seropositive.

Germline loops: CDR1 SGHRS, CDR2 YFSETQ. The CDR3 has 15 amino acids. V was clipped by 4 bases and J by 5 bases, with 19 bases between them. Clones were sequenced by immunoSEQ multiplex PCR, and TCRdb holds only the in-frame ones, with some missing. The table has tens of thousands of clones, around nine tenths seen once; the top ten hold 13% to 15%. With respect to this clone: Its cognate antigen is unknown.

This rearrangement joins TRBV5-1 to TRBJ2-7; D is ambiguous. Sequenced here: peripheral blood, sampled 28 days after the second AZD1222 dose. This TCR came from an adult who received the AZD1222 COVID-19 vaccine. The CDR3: CASSADGRTSDEQYF. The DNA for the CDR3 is TGCGCCAGCAGCGCCGATGGGCGTACGTCGGACGAGCAGTACTTC.